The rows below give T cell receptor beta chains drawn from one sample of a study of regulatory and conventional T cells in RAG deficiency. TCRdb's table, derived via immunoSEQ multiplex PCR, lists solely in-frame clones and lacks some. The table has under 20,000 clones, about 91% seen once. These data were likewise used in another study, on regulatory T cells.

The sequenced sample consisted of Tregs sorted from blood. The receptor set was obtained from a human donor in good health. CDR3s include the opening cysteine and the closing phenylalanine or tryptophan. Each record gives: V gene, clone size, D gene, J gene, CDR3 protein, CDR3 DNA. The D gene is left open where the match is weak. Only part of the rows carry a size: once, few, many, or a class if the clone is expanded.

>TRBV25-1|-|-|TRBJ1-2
CASSARGYGYTF
TGTGCCAGCAGTGCCCGAGGATATGGCTACACCTTC
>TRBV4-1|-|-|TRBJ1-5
CASSQEGGNQPQHF
TGCGCCAGCAGCCAAGAAGGCGGGAATCAGCCCCAGCATTTT
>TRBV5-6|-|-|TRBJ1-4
CASSLARAATNEKLFF
TGTGCCAGCAGCTTGGCCCGCGCAGCAACTAATGAAAAACTGTTTTTT
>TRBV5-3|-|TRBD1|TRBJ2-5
CARSLCRGRVDETQYF
TGTGCCAGGAGCTTATGCAGGGGGCGAGTGGACGAGACCCAGTACTTC
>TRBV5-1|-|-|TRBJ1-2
CASSRAQGELSYGYTF
TGCGCCAGCAGCAGGGCCCAGGGAGAATTAAGCTATGGCTACACCTTC
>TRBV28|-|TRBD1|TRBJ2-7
CASNRDRSSYEQYF
TGTGCCAGCAACAGGGACAGGTCCTCTTACGAGCAGTACTTC
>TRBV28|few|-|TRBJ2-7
CASSFMGRYEQYF
TGTGCCAGCAGTTTCATGGGGAGATACGAGCAGTACTTC
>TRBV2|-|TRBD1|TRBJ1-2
CARRRTGGADYGYTF
TGTGCCAGGCGTCGGACAGGGGGCGCGGACTATGGCTACACCTTC
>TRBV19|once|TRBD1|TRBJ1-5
CASTSGQGGRQPQHF
TGTGCCTCAACCTCGGGACAGGGAGGACGTCAGCCCCAGCATTTT
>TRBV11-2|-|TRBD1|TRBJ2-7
CASSPSLTGLSEQYF
TGTGCCAGCAGCCCCTCGTTGACAGGGCTATCCGAGCAGTACTTC
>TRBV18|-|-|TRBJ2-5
CASSPREFETQYF
TGTGCCAGCTCACCAAGGGAATTTGAGACCCAGTACTTC
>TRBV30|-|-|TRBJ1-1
CAWRAQGMNTEAFF
TGTGCCTGGAGGGCCCAGGGAATGAACACTGAAGCTTTCTTT
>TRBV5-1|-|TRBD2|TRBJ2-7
CASSRGLAGEGALEQYF
TGCGCCAGCAGTAGGGGACTAGCGGGAGAGGGGGCGCTGGAGCAGTACTTC
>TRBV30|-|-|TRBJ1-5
CAWRRRTGPNQPQHF
TGTGCCTGGAGGCGTAGGACGGGACCAAATCAGCCCCAGCATTTT
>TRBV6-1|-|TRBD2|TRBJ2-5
CASSEVTSGRWGETQYF
TGTGCCAGCAGTGAAGTGACTAGCGGGAGGTGGGGAGAGACCCAGTACTTC
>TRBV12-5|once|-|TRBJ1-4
CASGLPTESEKLFF
TGTGCTAGTGGTTTGCCCACCGAAAGTGAAAAACTGTTTTTT
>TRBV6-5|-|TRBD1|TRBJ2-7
CASSSRGGLDEQYF
TGTGCCAGCTCATCTAGAGGGGGCTTGGACGAGCAGTACTTC
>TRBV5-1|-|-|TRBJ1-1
CASSLAYGNTEAFF
TGCGCCAGCAGCTTGGCCTACGGTAACACTGAAGCTTTCTTT
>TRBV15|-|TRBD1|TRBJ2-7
CATSRPGQVFSYEQYF
TGTGCCACCAGCAGACCGGGACAGGTTTTCTCCTACGAGCAGTACTTC
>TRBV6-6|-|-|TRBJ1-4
CASTRLPNEKLFF
TGTGCCAGCACACGATTGCCTAATGAAAAACTGTTTTTT
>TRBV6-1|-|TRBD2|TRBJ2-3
CASSGTSRSDTQYF
TGTGCCAGCAGTGGGACTAGTAGGTCAGATACGCAGTATTTT
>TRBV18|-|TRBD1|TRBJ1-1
CASSPTGGNTEAFF
TGTGCCAGCTCACCAACAGGGGGGAACACTGAAGCTTTCTTT
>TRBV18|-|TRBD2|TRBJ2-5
CASSPLLGLQETQYF
TGTGCCAGCTCACCACTGTTGGGACTACAAGAGACCCAGTACTTC
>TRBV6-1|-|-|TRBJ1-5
CASSLSDSNQPQHF
TGTGCCAGCAGTCTCTCTGATAGCAATCAGCCCCAGCATTTT
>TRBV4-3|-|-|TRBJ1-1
CASSQTFWANTEAFF
TGCGCCAGCAGCCAGACTTTTTGGGCGAACACTGAAGCTTTCTTT
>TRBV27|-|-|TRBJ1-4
CASSLSLPPRGQAPGHPNEKLFF
TGTGCCAGCAGTTTATCCTTACCCCCCCGCGGTCAAGCACCCGGACACCCAAATGAAAAACTGTTTTTT
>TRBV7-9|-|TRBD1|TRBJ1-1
CASSLEDRGTEAFF
TGTGCCAGCAGCTTAGAGGACAGGGGTACTGAAGCTTTCTTT
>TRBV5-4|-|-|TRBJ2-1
CASSGGGEQFF
TGTGCCAGCAGCGGGGGCGGGGAGCAGTTCTTC
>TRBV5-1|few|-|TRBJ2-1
CASSLTQRSYNEQFF
TGCGCCAGCAGCTTGACACAGAGATCCTACAATGAGCAGTTCTTC
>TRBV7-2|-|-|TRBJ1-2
CASSLVSGDYGYTF
TGTGCCAGCAGCTTAGTGTCAGGGGACTATGGCTACACCTTC
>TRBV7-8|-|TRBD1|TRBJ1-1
CASSLFRGQSTEAFF
TGTGCCAGCAGCTTGTTCAGGGGGCAATCAACTGAAGCTTTCTTT
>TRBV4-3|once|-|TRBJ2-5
CASSQGTRSETQYF
TGCGCCAGCAGCCAAGGCACCAGAAGTGAGACCCAGTACTTC
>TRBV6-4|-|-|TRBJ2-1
CASKPGQSYNEQFF
TGTGCCAGCAAGCCGGGACAATCATACAATGAGCAGTTCTTC
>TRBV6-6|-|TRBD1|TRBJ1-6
CASSYRTGGLNSPLHF
TGTGCCAGCAGTTATCGGACAGGGGGACTTAATTCACCCCTCCACTTT
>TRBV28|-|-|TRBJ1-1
CASSLTLNTEAFF
TGTGCCAGCAGCCTAACATTGAACACTGAAGCTTTCTTT
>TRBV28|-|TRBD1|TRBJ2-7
CVSSFGTASYEQCF
TGTGTCAGCAGTTTTGGGACAGCCTCCTACGAGCAGTGCTTC
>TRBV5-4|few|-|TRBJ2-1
CASSLGGVNEQFF
TGTGCCAGCAGCCTGGGGGGAGTTAATGAGCAGTTCTTC
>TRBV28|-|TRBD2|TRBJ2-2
CASQRLATTGELFF
TGTGCCAGCCAAAGACTAGCGACCACCGGGGAGCTGTTTTTT
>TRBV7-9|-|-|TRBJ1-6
CASSPRTGTRNSPLHF
TGTGCCAGCAGCCCCCGAACCGGGACTAGGAATTCACCCCTCCACTTT
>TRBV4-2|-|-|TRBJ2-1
CASSQEDARGSYNEQFF
TGTGCCAGCAGCCAAGAGGACGCTAGGGGGTCCTACAATGAGCAGTTCTTC
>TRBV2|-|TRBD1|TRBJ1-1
CASDRVAVLMNTEAFF
TGTGCCAGTGACAGGGTCGCAGTTTTAATGAACACTGAAGCTTTCTTT
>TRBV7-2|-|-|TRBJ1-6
CASSLSPGQSPLHF
TGTGCCAGCAGCCTATCCCCAGGACAGTCCCCCCTCCACTTT
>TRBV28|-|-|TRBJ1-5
CASTNSNQPQHF
TGTGCCAGCACAAATAGCAATCAGCCCCAGCATTTT
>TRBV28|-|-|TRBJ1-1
CASRTYGKAAAEAFF
TGTGCCAGCAGAACCTATGGCAAAGCCGCCGCTGAAGCTTTCTTT
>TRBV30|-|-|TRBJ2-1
CAWSVGGAGNEQFF
TGTGCCTGGAGTGTAGGAGGGGCGGGCAATGAGCAGTTCTTC
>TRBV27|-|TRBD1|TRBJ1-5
CASRDRLDNQPQHF
TGTGCCAGCAGGGACAGGTTGGACAATCAGCCCCAGCATTTT
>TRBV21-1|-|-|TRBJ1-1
CASSLDVATQIRTEAFF
TGTGCCAGCAGCCTCGACGTAGCTACACAAATTCGCACTGAAGCTTTCTTT
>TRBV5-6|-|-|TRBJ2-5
CASSLRSARVQETQYF
TGTGCCAGCAGCCTGCGGTCCGCCAGAGTCCAAGAGACCCAGTACTTC
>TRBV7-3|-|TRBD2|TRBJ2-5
CASSPSRASGGKETQYF
TGTGCCAGCAGCCCGAGTAGGGCTAGCGGGGGGAAAGAGACCCAGTACTTC
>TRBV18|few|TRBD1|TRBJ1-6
CASSPPTGYNSPLHF
TGTGCCAGCTCACCACCGACAGGGTATAATTCACCCCTCCACTTT
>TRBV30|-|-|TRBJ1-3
CAWSGGSAGNTIYF
TGTGCCTGGAGTGGGGGCAGTGCTGGAAACACCATATATTTT
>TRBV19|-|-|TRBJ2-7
CASSLRSGLGSYEQYF
TGTGCCAGTAGTCTCCGTTCCGGGTTGGGGTCCTACGAGCAGTACTTC
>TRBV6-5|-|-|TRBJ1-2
CASSVQGRPNYGYTF
TGTGCCAGCAGTGTACAGGGAAGACCTAACTATGGCTACACCTTC